The 5 T cell receptor beta chains reported below all come from one sample, sequenced in a study of vaccination effects on CD4 cells after COVID-19. Before sequencing, viral peptide pools were used by the ViraFEST assay to expand antigen-specific CD4+ T cells. CD4+ T cell isolation took place after 10 days of culture. Negative nucleocapsid antibody tests before and after vaccination confirmed no previous SARS-CoV-2 infection. The method was immunoSEQ multiplex PCR; TCRdb's version includes in-frame clones alone and lacks a portion of them. The sample carries tens of thousands of clones, 60% to 75% recorded once. Antigens of these TCRs are unknown. This specimen was CD4+ T cells from PBMCs cultured with HCoV-NL63 spike peptides, taken before COVID-19 vaccination. Source of these receptors: a human donor who received a COVID-19 vaccine.

V and J are TRBV6-4 and TRBJ2-2; D possibly corresponds to TRBD2 (6 bases). The CDR3 runs to 14 residues. Trimming left V 5 bases short and J 4 bases short, with 11 bases between. Germline-derived CDR1 and CDR2 are MRHNA and SNTAGT. The CDR3 is CASSTSMGTGELFF. The CDR3 region has the DNA TGTGCCAGCAGTACTAGCATGGGCACCGGGGAGCTGTTTTTT.

This rearrangement joins TRBV12-3 or TRBV12-4 to TRBJ2-7; D perhaps matches TRBD1 (5 bases). This CDR3 spans 13 amino acids. V was trimmed by 2 bases and J by 2 bases, leaving 7 bases between them. DNA of the CDR3: TGTGCCAGCAGTTTAAAGGGGACCTACGAGCAGTACGTC. This codes for CASSLKGTYEQYV.

The chain links TRBV15 to TRBJ1-1; D unresolved. V lost 0 bases, J lost 0 bases, and 17 bases lay in between. The V gene's germline CDR1 is LNHNV and CDR2 YYDKDF (reference sequence). This CDR3 spans 18 amino acids. CDR3: CATSRDSNRVALNTEAFF. CDR3 nucleotide sequence: TGTGCCACCAGCAGAGACTCCAACCGTGTGGCCTTGAACACTGAAGCTTTCTTT. Full variable domain (missing parts from reference TRBV15 and TRBJ1-1): DAMVIQNPRYQVTQFGKPVTLSCSQTLNHNVMYWYQQKSSQAPKLLFHYYDKDFNNEADTPDNFQSRRPNTSFCFLDIRSPGLGDTAMYLCATSRDSNRVALNTEAFFGQGTRLTVV.

Notes on this clone: An end of the junction does not agree with germline; a read error may underlie this. This chain joins TRBV7-3 and TRBJ1-2, with TRBD1 matching over 9 bases. CDR1 is SGHTA, CDR2 FQGTGA, per germline. The CDR3 length is 14 residues. The CDR3 nucleotides read TGTGCCAGCAGCCTAACCGGGACAGGGTCTGGCTACACCTTC. This sequence encodes CASSLTGTGSGYTF.

This sequence joins TRBV7-2 and TRBJ2-3; 14 bases match TRBD2. The CDR3 totals 15 residues. Trimming cost V 4 bases and J 10 bases; bases outside gene matches: 7. The germline V gene has CDR1 SGHTA and CDR2 FQGNSA. The CDR3 bases are TGTGCCAGCAGCTCACCGGGGACTAGCGGGGGCGCGCAGTATTTT. Amino acids: CASSSPGTSGGAQYF.